The 26 T cell receptor beta chains below were found in one sample sequenced in a study of beta chain features in type 1 diabetes. Sequenced material consisted of expressed TCRB transcripts (all of the isolated RNA was reverse transcribed). Data came from immunoSEQ multiplex PCR; TCRdb stores just in-frame clones and leaves some out. The data show about 930,000 clones, roughly a sixth seen once. What was sequenced was naive CD4+ T cells from blood. The receptors here all came from a woman younger than 30 in good health.

Only a few counts were recorded for this clone. The chain has TRBV29-1 and TRBJ2-1; D perhaps matches TRBD2 (6 bases). V was cut by 4 bases and J by 0 bases, with 10 bases left in between. Germline assignment: CDR1 SQVTM and CDR2 ANQGSEA. CDR3 length: 14 amino acids. The CDR3 spells CSVVRGFSYNEQFF. The DNA of the CDR3 is TGCAGCGTTGTCCGGGGGTTCTCCTACAATGAGCAGTTCTTC.

The genes are TRBV7-2 and TRBJ2-1, with D unclear. The CDR3 has 13 residues. CDR1 and CDR2 from the germline V gene are SGHTA and FQGNSA. Trimming removed 3 bases at V and 5 bases at J, with 8 bases between. Here the CDR3 DNA reads TGTGCCAGCAGCTTTTCGCGGAACAATGAGCAGTTCTTC. Translated: CASSFSRNNEQFF.

The chain is built from TRBV7-2 and TRBJ2-3, with 7 bases lining up with TRBD2. V was clipped by 0 bases and J by 7 bases; unmatched bases: 7. This CDR3 has 15 residues. CDR1 and CDR2 from the germline V gene are SGHTA and FQGNSA. The CDR3 sequence: CASSLASGPGYTQYF. In DNA form, the CDR3 reads TGTGCCAGCAGCTTAGCTAGCGGGCCCGGATATACGCAGTATTTT.

This clone was observed a few times. The CDR3 loop reads CASSLEDRSLGETQYF. The CDR3 region has the DNA TGTGCCAGCAGCTTGGAGGACAGAAGCTTGGGGGAGACCCAGTACTTC. The V gene is TRBV7-2, the J gene TRBJ2-5; D is perhaps TRBD1 (6 bases). V was shortened by 3 bases and J by 5 bases, with 19 bases between the two germline ends. Germline-derived CDR1 and CDR2 are SGHTA and FQGNSA. This CDR3 comprises 16 residues.

This clone was picked up a small number of times. This chain uses TRBV20-1 with TRBJ2-7; no clear D gene. Looked up from germline, CDR1 is DFQATT and CDR2 is SNEGSKA (reference sequence). This CDR3 spans 11 amino acids. Trimming stripped 5 bases from V and 3 bases from J, with 8 bases between. This chain's CDR3 is CSAENHYEQYF. CDR3 sequence (DNA): TGCAGTGCTGAGAACCACTACGAGCAGTACTTC.

The J gene is TRBJ2-1, the V gene TRBV9, with TRBD2 as a possible D gene (6 bases). This CDR3 is built from 15 residues. With 6 bases removed from V and 0 bases from J, the gap between germline ends came to 13 bases. Germline V gene lookup returns CDR1 SGDLS and CDR2 YYNGEE. The CDR3 nucleotides read TGTGCCAGCACCCTTCGGGACTCCTCCTACAATGAGCAGTTCTTC. Translated, it gives CASTLRDSSYNEQFF. Filled out from reference TRBV9 and TRBJ2-1, the complete variable domain reads DSGVTQTPKHLITATGQRVTLRCSPRSGDLSVYWYQQSLDQGLQFLIQYYNGEERAKGNILERFSAQQFPDLHSELNLSSLELGDSALYFCASTLRDSSYNEQFFGPGTRLTVL.

This chain links TRBV7-2 with TRBJ2-1; D ambiguous. This CDR3 contains 13 residues. V lost 5 bases and J lost 6, with 11 bases in between. Germline CDR1 SGHTA, CDR2 FQGNSA. CDR3 protein: CASSPVRFNEQFF. The CDR3 region has the DNA TGTGCCAGCAGCCCTGTTAGATTCAATGAGCAGTTCTTC. Full variable domain (outside the CDR3, taken from reference TRBV7-2 and TRBJ2-1): GAGVSQSPSNKVTEKGKDVELRCDPISGHTALYWYRQSLGQGLEFLIYFQGNSAPDKSGLPSDRFSAERTGGSVSTLTIQRTQQEDSAVYLCASSPVRFNEQFFGPGTRLTVL.

The chain employs TRBV5-6 and TRBJ2-3; TRBD1 is a possible D gene (6 bases). V dropped 4 bases and J dropped 2 bases, with 17 bases sitting between them. From germline, CDR1 is SGHDT and CDR2 YYEEEE. The CDR3 has 16 residues. CDR3 protein: CASSRTTGKNTDTQYF. The CDR3 bases are TGTGCCAGCAGCCGCACGACAGGAAAAAACACAGATACGCAGTATTTT.

The chain combines TRBV5-1 with TRBJ2-7; TRBD2 matches 10 bases. CDR1 SGHRS and CDR2 YFSETQ come from the germline V gene. CDR3 length equals 15 residues. The J segment lost 6 bases and the V segment lost 1 base, leaving 7 bases of the junction unmatched. CDR3 nucleotide sequence: TGCGCCAGCAGCTTGCTTCTAGCGGGAGCCTCCGAGCAGTACTTC. It translates to CASSLLLAGASEQYF.

This clone was found a few times. The chain is built from TRBV29-1 and TRBJ2-1; D is unclear. CDR3 size: 16 residues. Germline CDR1 and CDR2: SQVTM and ANQGSEA. V shed 6 bases and J shed 5 bases, with 23 bases lying between them. The CDR3 nucleotides read TGCAGCGTAGACACTATAACCCACTATCTAAACAATGAGCAGTTCTTC. This gives the protein CSVDTITHYLNNEQFF.

The rearrangement joins TRBV11-2 to TRBJ1-5, with a weak D call TRBD1 (5 bases). This CDR3 is 13 amino acids long. CDR1 is SGHAT and CDR2 is FQNNGV in the germline V gene. V was trimmed by 5 bases and J by 4 bases, leaving 9 bases between them. In nucleotides, the CDR3 is TGTGCCAGCAGCCCGGGGGGGAATCAGCCCCAGCATTTT. Translated, it gives CASSPGGNQPQHF. Supplemented by reference TRBV11-2 and TRBJ1-5, the full variable domain reads EAGVAQSPRYKIIEKRQSVAFWCNPISGHATLYWYQQILGQGPKLLIQFQNNGVVDDSQLPKDRFSAERLKGVDSTLKIQPAKLEDSAVYLCASSPGGNQPQHFGDGTRLSIL.

This chain connects TRBV6-1 to TRBJ2-7; TRBD1 is a possible D gene (5 bases). The CDR3 is made up of 14 amino acids. From germline, CDR1 is MNHNS and CDR2 SASEGT. V shed 6 bases and J shed 4 bases, with 16 bases lying between them. The CDR3 sequence is CASSRREGLYEQYF. The CDR3 DNA reads TGTGCCAGCAGCCGCAGGGAAGGCCTTTACGAGCAGTACTTC.

In its sample, this clone was seen once. The chain joins TRBV5-1 to TRBJ2-7, with D maybe TRBD2 (5 bases). V lost 0 bases to trimming and J lost 0 bases, with 10 bases between them. Per the germline V gene, CDR1 is SGHRS and CDR2 is YFSETQ. The CDR3 sequence is 15 residues long. The CDR3 sequence is CASSLVSGASYEQYF. The DNA of the CDR3 is TGCGCCAGCAGCTTGGTAAGCGGAGCCTCCTACGAGCAGTACTTC. The whole variable domain, remainder taken from reference TRBV5-1 and TRBJ2-7, is KAGVTQTPRYLIKTRGQQVTLSCSPISGHRSVSWYQQTPGQGLQFLFEYFSETQRNKGNFPGRFSGRQFSNSRSEMNVSTLELGDSALYLCASSLVSGASYEQYFGPGTRLTVT.

The chain carries TRBV2 and TRBJ2-3; TRBD1 aligns across 7 bases. Germline loops: CDR1 SNHLY, CDR2 FYNNEI. The V gene end was trimmed by 7 bases and the J gene end by 0 bases; junction bases not matched to a gene: 10. The CDR3 totals 16 residues. CDR3 sequence reads: CASMRRTGTSTDTQYF. The CDR3 coding sequence is TGTGCCAGCATGCGAAGGACAGGTACTAGCACAGATACGCAGTATTTT.

This clone has just a few counts. The rearrangement uses TRBV7-9 and TRBJ2-2; no definite D call. The V gene's germline CDR1 is SEHNR and CDR2 FQNEAQ (reference sequence). Trimming removed 5 bases at V and 5 bases at J, with 3 bases between. The CDR3 loop spans 11 amino acids. The CDR3 coding sequence is TGTGCCAGCAGCCAAACCGGGGAGCTGTTTTTT. Protein: CASSQTGELFF.

V is TRBV29-1 and J is TRBJ2-1; 7 bases fit TRBD1. The CDR3 covers 16 residues. V lost 2 bases, J lost 2 bases, and 9 bases stayed unmatched. Germline V gene data show CDR1 as SQVTM and CDR2 as ANQGSEA. CDR3 nucleotide sequence: TGCAGCGTTGAAATAGGACAGGCAGAAACCTACAATGAGCAGTTCTTC. This codes for CSVEIGQAETYNEQFF.

The chain carries TRBV13 and TRBJ1-1; a possible D gene is TRBD1 (5 bases). The CDR3 covers 15 residues. Germline lookup yields CDR1 PRHDT and CDR2 FYEKMQ (reference sequence). Trimming took 1 base from V and 1 from J, leaving 10 bases between them. CDR3 region: CASSLVGVWNTEAFF. CDR3 DNA: TGTGCCAGCAGCTTAGTGGGGGTCTGGAACACTGAAGCTTTCTTT.

The chain links TRBV2 to TRBJ1-1, with TRBD1 matching 10 bases. Germline V lookup: CDR1 SNHLY, CDR2 FYNNEI. Trimming cost V 3 bases and J 4 bases; bases outside gene matches: 5. The length of the CDR3 is 15 residues. CDR3 protein: CASSDLGTGVTEAFF. CDR3 in DNA: TGTGCCAGCAGTGACCTTGGGACAGGGGTCACTGAAGCTTTCTTT.

For this clone: Other nucleotide sequences in the sample specify the same CDR3. The J gene is TRBJ2-6, the V gene TRBV28; D is possibly TRBD2 (6 bases). The ends were cut back, 3 bases at V and 4 bases at J, with 10 bases in the middle. Germline V lookup: CDR1 MDHEN, CDR2 SYDVKM. This CDR3 has 15 amino acids. This CDR3 reads CASSFGGSGANVLTF. DNA of the CDR3: TGTGCCAGCAGTTTTGGGGGGAGCGGGGCCAACGTCCTGACTTTC.

The CDR3: CASSQGAVNTDTQYF. DNA of the CDR3: TGTGCCAGCAGCCAAGGGGCCGTAAATACAGATACGCAGTATTTT. This rearrangement joins TRBV4-2 to TRBJ2-3; D remains ambiguous. V was shortened by 1 base and J by 3 bases, with 11 bases between the two germline ends. The germline CDR1 and CDR2 sequences are LGHNA and YNFKEQ. The length of the CDR3 is 15 residues.

This clone was seen a handful of times. The chain employs TRBV19 and TRBJ1-1, with D perhaps TRBD1 (5 bases). Trimming shortened V by 9 bases and J by 1 base, and 21 bases separated the two germline ends. CDR3 size: 16 residues. Germline V lookup: CDR1 LNHDA, CDR2 SQIVND (reference sequence). The CDR3 is CASRETAAFGNTEAFF. In DNA, the CDR3 is TGTGCCAGCAGGGAGACAGCCGCTTTCGGGAACACTGAAGCTTTCTTT.

V gene TRBV7-9 combines with J gene TRBJ1-4, with 9 nucleotides matching TRBD1. The CDR3 is 16 residues long. From germline, CDR1 is SEHNR and CDR2 FQNEAQ (reference sequence). After removal of 2 bases from V and 5 bases from J, the junction contained 6 bases not matched to a gene. The CDR3 loop reads CASSLRPGTGNEKLFF. DNA for the CDR3: TGTGCCAGCAGCTTAAGGCCCGGGACAGGGAATGAAAAACTGTTTTTT.

This rearrangement joins TRBV4-2 to TRBJ1-3; D not resolved. V was trimmed by 4 bases and J by 0 bases, leaving 10 bases between them. Germline V gene sequence: CDR1 LGHNA, CDR2 YNFKEQ. The CDR3 extends over 15 amino acids. The CDR3 DNA reads as TGTGCCAGCAGCCCCGGACGGAGCTCTGGAAACACCATATATTTT. Its protein is CASSPGRSSGNTIYF.

This clone was seen more than once but under ten times. V is TRBV28 and J is TRBJ2-7; D could derive from TRBD1 or TRBD2 (5 bases each). CDR1 MDHEN and CDR2 SYDVKM come from the germline V gene. The CDR3 totals 13 residues. With 3 bases removed from V and 4 bases from J, the gap between germline ends came to 10 bases. CDR3 DNA sequence: TGTGCCAGCAGTTTGTCCAGGGAGTACGAGCAGTACTTC. Translating gives CASSLSREYEQYF.

The chain joins TRBV7-3 to TRBJ1-1; D not resolved. CDR1 and CDR2 from the germline V gene are SGHTA and FQGTGA. V lost 0 bases and J 4 bases, leaving 6 bases between the germline ends. The CDR3 runs to 13 residues. CDR3: CASSLTLGTEAFF. The CDR3 region has the DNA TGTGCCAGCAGCTTAACACTCGGCACTGAAGCTTTCTTT.

The V gene is TRBV27, the J gene TRBJ2-1; the D is unclear. This CDR3 comprises 16 residues. Deletions cut 0 bases from V and 0 bases from J, with 9 bases between. Germline loops: CDR1 MNHEY, CDR2 SMNVEV (reference sequence). CDR3 loop: CASSLSSILSYNEQFF. The CDR3 DNA is TGTGCCAGCAGTTTATCGTCCATACTCTCCTACAATGAGCAGTTCTTC.